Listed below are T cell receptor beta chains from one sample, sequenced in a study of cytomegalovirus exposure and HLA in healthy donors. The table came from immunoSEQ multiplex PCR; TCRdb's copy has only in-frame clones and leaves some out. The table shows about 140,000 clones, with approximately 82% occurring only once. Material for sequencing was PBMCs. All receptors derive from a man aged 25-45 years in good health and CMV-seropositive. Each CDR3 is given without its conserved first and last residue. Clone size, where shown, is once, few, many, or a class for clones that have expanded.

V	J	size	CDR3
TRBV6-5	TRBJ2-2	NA	ASSPGTGAQGELF
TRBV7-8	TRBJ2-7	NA	ASSLGQRYEQY
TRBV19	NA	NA	ASSITGQGEETQY
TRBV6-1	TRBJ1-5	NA	ASSGEQGNNQPQH
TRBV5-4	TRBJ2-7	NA	ASSPRRWRQVDEQY
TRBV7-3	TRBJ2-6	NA	ASSLSSGSSGANVLT
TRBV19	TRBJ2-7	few	ASNGPNRDEQY
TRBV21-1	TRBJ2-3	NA	ASSFGTSTDTQY
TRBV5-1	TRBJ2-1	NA	ASSLVGDRTYNEQF
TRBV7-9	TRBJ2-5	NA	ASEDRAGGWETQY
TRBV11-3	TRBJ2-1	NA	ASSPSGIRSSYNEQF